This T cell receptor beta chain was found in a study of blood T cell repertoires in COVID-19. Across the study: T cells, B-cell-depleted T cells, or PBMCs supplied cDNA or gDNA.

Sequencing was performed with immunoSEQ multiplex PCR; in TCRdb, only in-frame clones are kept and a portion is missing. The repertoire consists of approximately 150,000 clones, with 86% occurring once and the leading ten covering 8.2%. V gave up 4 bases and J gave up 5 bases; unmatched junction bases: 4. This CDR3 is built from 13 residues. In germline, CDR1 is MRHNA, CDR2 SNTAGT. The rearrangement joins TRBV6-4 to TRBJ2-5; TRBD1 matches at 7 bases. The sample consisted of peripheral blood. The TCR sequence derives from a woman aged 55-70 years with acute or convalescent COVID-19. The CDR3 region has the DNA TGTGCCAGCAGTGGGAACAGGGGCGAGACCCAGTACTTC. It translates to CASSGNRGETQYF.